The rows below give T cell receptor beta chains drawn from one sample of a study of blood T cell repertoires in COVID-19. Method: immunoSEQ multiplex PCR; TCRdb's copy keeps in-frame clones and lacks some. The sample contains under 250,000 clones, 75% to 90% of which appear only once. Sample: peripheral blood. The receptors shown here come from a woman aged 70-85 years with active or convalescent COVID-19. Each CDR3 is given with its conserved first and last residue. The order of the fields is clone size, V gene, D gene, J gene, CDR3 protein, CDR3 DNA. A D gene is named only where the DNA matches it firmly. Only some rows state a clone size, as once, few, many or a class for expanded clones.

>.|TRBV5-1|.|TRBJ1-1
CASSWYREGTEAFF
TGCGCCAGCAGCTGGTACAGGGAGGGCACTGAAGCTTTCTTT
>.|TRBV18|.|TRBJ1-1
CASSLQDSSNTEAFF
TGTGCCAGCTCACTTCAGGACAGCTCGAACACTGAAGCTTTCTTT
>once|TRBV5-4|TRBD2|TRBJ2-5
CASSQRLAGEETQYF
TGTGCCAGCAGCCAGCGACTAGCGGGAGAAGAGACCCAGTACTTC
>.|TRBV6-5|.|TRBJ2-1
CASSRRDSGPNGQFF
TGTGCCAGCAGTCGCCGGGACTCCGGGCCCAATGGGCAGTTCTTC
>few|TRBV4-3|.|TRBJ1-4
CASSQDKIRGNEKLFF
TGCGCCAGCAGCCAAGATAAAATCCGGGGGAATGAAAAACTGTTTTTT
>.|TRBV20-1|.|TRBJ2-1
CSASSYNEQFF
TGCAGTGCCTCTTCCTACAATGAGCAGTTCTTC
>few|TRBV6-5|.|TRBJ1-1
CASRQESEAFF
TGTGCCAGCAGACAGGAGTCTGAAGCTTTCTTT
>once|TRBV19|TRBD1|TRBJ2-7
CASSLTGQGSYEQYF
TGTGCCAGTAGCCTCACGGGACAGGGAAGCTACGAGCAGTACTTC
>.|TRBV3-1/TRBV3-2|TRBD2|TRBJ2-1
CASSQASGYNEQFF
TGTGCCAGCAGCCAAGCTAGCGGTTACAATGAGCAGTTCTTC
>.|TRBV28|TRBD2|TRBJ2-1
CASSPPALAVPYNEQFF
TGTGCCAGCAGTCCCCCCGCCCTAGCGGTACCCTACAATGAGCAGTTCTTC
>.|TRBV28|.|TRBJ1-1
CASSLRVTEAFF
TGTGCCAGCAGTTTACGGGTCACTGAAGCTTTCTTT
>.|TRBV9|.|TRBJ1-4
CASSPQGGGSEKLFF
TGTGCCAGCAGCCCTCAGGGTGGGGGCAGTGAAAAACTGTTTTTT
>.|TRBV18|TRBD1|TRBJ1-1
CASSSTGGTEAFF
TGTGCCAGCTCATCTACAGGGGGCACTGAAGCTTTCTTT
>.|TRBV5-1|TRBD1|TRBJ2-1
CASSPGTGNNEQFF
TGCGCCAGCAGCCCCGGGACAGGGAACAATGAGCAGTTCTTC
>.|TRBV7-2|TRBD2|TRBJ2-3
CASSFRLAGLTDTQYF
TGTGCCAGCAGCTTTAGACTAGCGGGACTCACAGATACGCAGTATTTT
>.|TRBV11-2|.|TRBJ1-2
CASRLREYGYTF
TGTGCCAGCAGGCTCCGGGAGTATGGCTACACCTTC
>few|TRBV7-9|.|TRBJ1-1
CASSQPQGMNTEAFF
TGTGCCAGCAGTCAACCCCAGGGCATGAACACTGAAGCTTTCTTT
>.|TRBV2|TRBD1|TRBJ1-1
CASSEGPITGGTEAFF
TGTGCCAGCAGTGAAGGACCCATTACAGGGGGCACTGAAGCTTTCTTT
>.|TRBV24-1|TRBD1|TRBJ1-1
CATSAGQGAYTEAFF
TGTGCCACCAGTGCCGGACAGGGGGCGTACACTGAAGCTTTCTTT
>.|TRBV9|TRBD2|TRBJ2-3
CASSLRTSGGTQYF
TGTGCCAGCAGCCTTCGGACTAGCGGCGGTACGCAGTATTTT
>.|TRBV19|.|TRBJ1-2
CASSIGGQTNYGYTF
TGTGCCAGTAGTATAGGCGGACAGACTAACTATGGCTACACCTTC
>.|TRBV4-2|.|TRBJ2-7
CASSQDVNSVSYEQYF
TGTGCCAGCAGCCAAGACGTCAATTCCGTTAGCTACGAGCAGTACTTC
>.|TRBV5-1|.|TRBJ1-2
CASSLEGGGGYTF
TGCGCCAGCAGCTTGGAAGGGGGTGGCGGCTACACCTTC
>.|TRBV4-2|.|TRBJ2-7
CASSQDRRQAGEQYF
TGTGCCAGCAGCCAAGACCGACGCCAGGCGGGCGAGCAGTACTTC
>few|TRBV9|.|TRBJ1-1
CASSVAVNTEAFF
TGTGCCAGCAGCGTAGCGGTGAACACTGAAGCTTTCTTT
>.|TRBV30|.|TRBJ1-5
CAWSVAAANQPQHF
TGTGCCTGGAGTGTAGCGGCGGCAAATCAGCCCCAGCATTTT
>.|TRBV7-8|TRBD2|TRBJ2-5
CASSLAVAGGIQETQYF
TGTGCCAGCAGCTTAGCCGTAGCGGGGGGGATCCAAGAGACCCAGTACTTC
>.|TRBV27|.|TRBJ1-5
CASSPSSGDRGQPQHF
TGTGCCAGCAGTCCTTCCTCAGGGGATCGAGGTCAGCCCCAGCATTTT
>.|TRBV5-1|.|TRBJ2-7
CASSPTGNVNEQYF
TGCGCCAGCAGCCCCACCGGGAACGTCAACGAGCAGTACTTC
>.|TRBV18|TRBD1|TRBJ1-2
CASSPTTGEDYGYTF
TGTGCCAGCTCACCAACGACAGGGGAGGACTATGGCTACACCTTC
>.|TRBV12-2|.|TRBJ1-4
CASRLFREEDEKLFF
TGTGCAAGTCGCTTATTTAGGGAGGAGGATGAAAAACTGTTTTTT
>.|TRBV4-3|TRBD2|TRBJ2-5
CASSPGLAGVGETQYF
TGCGCCAGCAGCCCCGGACTAGCGGGGGTCGGAGAGACCCAGTACTTC
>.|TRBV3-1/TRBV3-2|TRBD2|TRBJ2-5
CASSPDRGGYQETQYF
TGTGCCAGCAGCCCCGACCGGGGGGGGTACCAAGAGACCCAGTACTTC
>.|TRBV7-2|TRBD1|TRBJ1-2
CASSLRQGVEGYTF
TGTGCCAGCAGCTTACGACAGGGGGTTGAAGGCTACACCTTC
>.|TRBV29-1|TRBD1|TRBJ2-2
CSVERVGGVGELFF
TGCAGCGTTGAGAGGGTAGGGGGCGTCGGGGAGCTGTTTTTT
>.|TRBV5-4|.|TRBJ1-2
CASSVDTNYGYTF
TGTGCCAGCAGCGTGGATACTAACTATGGCTACACCTTC
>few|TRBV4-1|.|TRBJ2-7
CASSHSSYEQYF
TGCGCCAGCAGCCATAGCTCCTACGAGCAGTACTTC
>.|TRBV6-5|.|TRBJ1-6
CASSSDQAHHSPLHF
TGTGCCAGCAGTTCCGACCAGGCACACCATTCACCCCTCCACTTT
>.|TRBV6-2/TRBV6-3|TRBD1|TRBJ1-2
CASSLLLGQGYGYTF
TGTGCCAGCAGTTTACTACTGGGACAGGGGTATGGCTACACCTTC
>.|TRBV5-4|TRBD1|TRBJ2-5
CASSFGDRGHAGETQYF
TGTGCCAGCAGCTTTGGAGACAGGGGGCATGCGGGTGAGACCCAGTACTTC
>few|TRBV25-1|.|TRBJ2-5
CASGGLPQETQYF
TGTGCCAGCGGGGGACTGCCACAAGAGACCCAGTACTTC
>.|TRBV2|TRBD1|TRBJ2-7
CASRDRVHEQYF
TGTGCCAGCAGAGACAGGGTTCACGAGCAGTACTTC
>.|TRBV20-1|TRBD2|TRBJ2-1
CSASSASGASKRHNEQFF
TGCAGTGCTAGTTCGGCTAGCGGGGCCTCCAAGAGGCACAATGAGCAGTTCTTC
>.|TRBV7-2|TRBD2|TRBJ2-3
CASSPRGSGGLSTDTQYF
TGTGCCAGCAGCCCCCGCGGTAGCGGGGGGCTGAGCACAGATACGCAGTATTTT
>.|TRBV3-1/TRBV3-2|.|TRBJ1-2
CASSQGHRRGGYTF
TGTGCCAGCAGCCAAGGACACCGCAGGGGTGGCTACACCTTC
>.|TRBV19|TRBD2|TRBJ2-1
CASIAGGGANEQFF
TGTGCCAGTATCGCGGGGGGGGGCGCAAATGAGCAGTTCTTC
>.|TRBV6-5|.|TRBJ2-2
CASQTSANTGELFF
TGTGCCAGCCAGACATCCGCGAACACCGGGGAGCTGTTTTTT
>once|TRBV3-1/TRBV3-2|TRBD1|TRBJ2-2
CASSQNRGTGELFF
TGTGCCAGCAGCCAAAACAGGGGAACCGGGGAGCTGTTTTTT
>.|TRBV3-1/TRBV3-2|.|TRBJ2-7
CASSQSHGEQYF
TGTGCCAGCAGCCAATCGCACGGCGAGCAGTACTTC
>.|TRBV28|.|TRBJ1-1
CASSLSQYRSTEAFF
TGTGCCAGCAGTTTAAGCCAATACAGGAGCACTGAAGCTTTCTTT
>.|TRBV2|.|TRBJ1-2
CASTPGNRVGSGYTF
TGTGCCAGCACCCCCGGCAACAGGGTCGGCTCTGGCTACACCTTC
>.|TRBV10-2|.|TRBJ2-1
CASSHRQSHYNEQFF
TGCGCCAGCAGTCATCGACAAAGCCATTACAATGAGCAGTTCTTC
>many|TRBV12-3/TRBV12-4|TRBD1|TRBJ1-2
CASSPGDSYGYTF
TGTGCCAGCAGTCCCGGGGACAGCTATGGCTACACCTTC
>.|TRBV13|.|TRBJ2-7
CASSFQEYEQYF
TGTGCCAGCAGCTTTCAAGAGTACGAGCAGTACTTC
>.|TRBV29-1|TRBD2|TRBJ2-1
CSATTSVNEQFF
TGCAGCGCCACGACTAGCGTCAATGAGCAGTTCTTC